This TCR beta chain was observed in a study of blood T cell repertoires in COVID-19. Across the study: COVID-19 samples collected from the United States, Italy and Spain covered acute and convalescent phases. Sources were T cells, B-cell-depleted T cells, or PBMCs; the material itself was cDNA or gDNA.

Trimming removed 5 bases from V and 6 bases from J; junction bases left unmatched: 8. The CDR3 sequence is 14 residues long. CDR1 is SGHAT and CDR2 is FQDESV in the germline V gene (reference sequence). Per the authors' pipeline: Estimation of nucleated cell counts was performed using reference gene primer amplification. Measured with immunoSEQ multiplex PCR; TCRdb has only the in-frame clones, and not every one. V and J calls and clone size follow that table, whereas D and trimming were derived from the DNA. The sample includes some 180,000 clones, 87% of them seen just once. The receptor was derived from a man aged 60 to 69 with active or convalescent COVID-19. The sequencing sample was made of peripheral blood. The genes are TRBV11-1 and TRBJ1-1, with 8 bases fitting TRBD1. The CDR3 nucleotides are TGTGCCAGCAGCCCCGGACAGGGATGGGCTGAAGCTTTCTTT. Amino acid sequence: CASSPGQGWAEAFF.